The rows below give T cell receptor beta chains drawn from one sample of a study of regulatory T cells in long-lasting Graves disease. TCRdb reprocessed the multiplex PCR reads with MiXCR, giving one entry per CDR3 protein. The data contain around 420,000 distinct CDR3 sequences, around 15% of them singletons. The specimen was peripheral blood mononuclear cells (PBMCs), collected at new diagnosis, from a patient treated with antithyroid drugs. Receptor source: a female donor with Graves disease. Both conserved end residues are part of each CDR3. A D gene is named only where the DNA matches it firmly. Some rows have no size entry. The others give once, few or many, or a class for an expanded clone.

j_gene: TRBJ2-7; d_gene: TRBD1; abundance: many; v_gene: TRBV27; CDR3nt: TGTGCCAGCAGTTCCCGTGAGGGGGCCCGATCCTACGAGCAGTACTTC; CDR3aa: CASSSREGARSYEQYF
j_gene: TRBJ2-5; d_gene: .; abundance: many; v_gene: TRBV28; CDR3nt: TGTGCCAGCAGTTTATTGTCAGAACAAGAGACCCAGTACTTC; CDR3aa: CASSLLSEQETQYF
j_gene: TRBJ2-3; d_gene: TRBD1; abundance: .; v_gene: TRBV5-1; CDR3nt: TGCGCCAGCAGCCCTACCGGGACAGGGATGGGAAGCACAGATACGCAGTATTTT; CDR3aa: CASSPTGTGMGSTDTQYF
j_gene: TRBJ2-5; d_gene: TRBD2; abundance: many; v_gene: TRBV20-1; CDR3nt: TGCAGTGCTAGATCCCCTTTAGCGGGGGTTTACCTAGAGGAGACCCAGTACTTC; CDR3aa: CSARSPLAGVYLEETQYF
j_gene: TRBJ2-1; d_gene: .; abundance: many; v_gene: TRBV5-1; CDR3nt: TGCGCCAGCAGCCGTGACTCCTCTCAAAGGGAGCAGTTCTTC; CDR3aa: CASSRDSSQREQFF
j_gene: TRBJ2-2; d_gene: TRBD1; abundance: .; v_gene: TRBV11-2; CDR3nt: TGTGCCAGCAGCTTAGAACAGGGGATAGGCGGGGAGCTGTTTTTT; CDR3aa: CASSLEQGIGGELFF
j_gene: TRBJ2-5; d_gene: .; abundance: .; v_gene: TRBV18; CDR3nt: TGTGCCAGCTCACCAAACGGCCAACAAGAGACCCAGTACTTC; CDR3aa: CASSPNGQQETQYF
j_gene: TRBJ2-2; d_gene: TRBD1; abundance: .; v_gene: TRBV28; CDR3nt: TGTGCCAGCACCAGGGACAGCAACCAGGGGGCCGGGGAGCTGTTTTTT; CDR3aa: CASTRDSNQGAGELFF
j_gene: TRBJ1-5; d_gene: .; abundance: many; v_gene: TRBV7-2; CDR3nt: TGTGCCAGCAGCTTCGTCGGGGGGAGCAATCAGCCCCAGCATTTT; CDR3aa: CASSFVGGSNQPQHF
j_gene: TRBJ2-7; d_gene: .; abundance: .; v_gene: TRBV2; CDR3nt: TGTGCCAGCCGTAGTTTATACGAGCAGTACTTC; CDR3aa: CASRSLYEQYF
j_gene: TRBJ1-2; d_gene: .; abundance: many; v_gene: TRBV7-9; CDR3nt: TGTGCCAGCAGCTTAGCAGTGGTCTATGGCTACACCTTC; CDR3aa: CASSLAVVYGYTF
j_gene: TRBJ1-3; d_gene: .; abundance: many; v_gene: TRBV10-3; CDR3nt: TGTGCCATCAGCGGTCGGGTAGACTCTGGAAACACCATATATTTT; CDR3aa: CAISGRVDSGNTIYF
j_gene: TRBJ2-7; d_gene: .; abundance: few; v_gene: TRBV10-2; CDR3nt: TGCGCCAGCAGTGAGCGGAGGCCCTACGAGCAGTACTTC; CDR3aa: CASSERRPYEQYF
j_gene: TRBJ1-2; d_gene: .; abundance: .; v_gene: TRBV12-3/TRBV12-4; CDR3nt: TGTGCCAGCAGGCTAGGGGGAGATGGCTACACCTTC; CDR3aa: CASRLGGDGYTF
j_gene: TRBJ2-5; d_gene: .; abundance: once; v_gene: TRBV10-3; CDR3nt: TGTGCCAGCAGACGGGGTGACGGCGAAGAGACCCAGTACTTC; CDR3aa: CASRRGDGEETQYF
j_gene: TRBJ1-2; d_gene: .; abundance: few; v_gene: TRBV27; CDR3nt: TGTGCCAGCAGTTCTCTAGCAGACTATGGCTACACCTTC; CDR3aa: CASSSLADYGYTF
j_gene: TRBJ2-2; d_gene: TRBD2; abundance: many; v_gene: TRBV27; CDR3nt: TGTGCCAGCAGTTTAGGGACTAGCGGGAGTCCCGACGCGGCCGGGGAGCTGTTTTTT; CDR3aa: CASSLGTSGSPDAAGELFF
j_gene: TRBJ2-1; d_gene: .; abundance: many; v_gene: TRBV15; CDR3nt: TGTGCCACCAGCAGAGGATTTTCCGGGGAGGTAAATGAGCAGTTCTTC; CDR3aa: CATSRGFSGEVNEQFF
j_gene: TRBJ2-7; d_gene: .; abundance: .; v_gene: TRBV7-9; CDR3nt: TGTGCCAGCAGCTACCTCGTTACAGGGTTGGATACGGTCGAGCAGTACTTC; CDR3aa: CASSYLVTGLDTVEQYF
j_gene: TRBJ2-7; d_gene: .; abundance: .; v_gene: TRBV18; CDR3nt: TGTGCCAGCTCACCCAAGACCCCAGGGAAGGGCGAGCAGTACTTC; CDR3aa: CASSPKTPGKGEQYF